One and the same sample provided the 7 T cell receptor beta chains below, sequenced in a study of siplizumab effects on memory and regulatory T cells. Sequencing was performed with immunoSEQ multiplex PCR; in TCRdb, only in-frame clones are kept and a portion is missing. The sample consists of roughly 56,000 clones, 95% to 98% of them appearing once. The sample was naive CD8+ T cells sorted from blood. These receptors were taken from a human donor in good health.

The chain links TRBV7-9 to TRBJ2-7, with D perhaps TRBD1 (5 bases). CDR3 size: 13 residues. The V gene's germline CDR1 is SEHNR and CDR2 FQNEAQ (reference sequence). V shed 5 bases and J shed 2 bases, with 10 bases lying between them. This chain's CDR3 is CASSETEPYEQYF. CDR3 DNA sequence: TGTGCCAGCAGCGAGACAGAACCCTACGAGCAGTACTTC.

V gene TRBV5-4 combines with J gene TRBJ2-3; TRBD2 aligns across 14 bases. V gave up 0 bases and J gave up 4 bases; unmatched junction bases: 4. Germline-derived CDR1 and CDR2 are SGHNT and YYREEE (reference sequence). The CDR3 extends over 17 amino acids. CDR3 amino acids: CASSLGTSGRMADTQYF. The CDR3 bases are TGTGCCAGCAGCTTGGGGACTAGCGGGAGGATGGCAGATACGCAGTATTTT. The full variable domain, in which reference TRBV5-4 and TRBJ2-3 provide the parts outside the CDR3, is ETGVTQSPTHLIKTRGQQVTLRCSSQSGHNTVSWYQQALGQGPQFIFQYYREEENGRGNFPPRFSGLQFPNYSSELNVNALELDDSALYLCASSLGTSGRMADTQYFGPGTRLTVL.

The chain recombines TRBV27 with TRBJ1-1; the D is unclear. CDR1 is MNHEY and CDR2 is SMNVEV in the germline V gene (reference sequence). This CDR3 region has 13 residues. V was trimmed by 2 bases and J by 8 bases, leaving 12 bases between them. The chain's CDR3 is CASSLRYGWEAFF. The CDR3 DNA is TGTGCCAGCAGTTTAAGGTACGGGTGGGAAGCTTTCTTT.

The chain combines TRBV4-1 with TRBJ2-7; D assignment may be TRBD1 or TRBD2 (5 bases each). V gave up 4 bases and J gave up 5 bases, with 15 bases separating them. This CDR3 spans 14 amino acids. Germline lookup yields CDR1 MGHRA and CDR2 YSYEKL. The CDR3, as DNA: TGCGCCAGCAGCCCTCGGGACCCCGACCACGAGCAGTACTTC. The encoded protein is CASSPRDPDHEQYF.

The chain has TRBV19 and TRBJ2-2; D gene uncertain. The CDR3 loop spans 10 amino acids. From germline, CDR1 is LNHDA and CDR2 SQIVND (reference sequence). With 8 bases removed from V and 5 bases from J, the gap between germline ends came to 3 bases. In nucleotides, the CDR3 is TGTGCCAGTGGTACCGGGGAGCTGTTTTTT. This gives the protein CASGTGELFF.

CDR3 amino acids: CAIGGLAGGYEQYF. The DNA of the CDR3 is TGTGCCATCGGGGGACTAGCGGGTGGCTACGAGCAGTACTTC. The chain joins TRBV10-3 to TRBJ2-7; 12 positions agree with TRBD2. Germline loops: CDR1 ENHRY, CDR2 SYGVKD. This CDR3 is built from 14 residues. V trimming: 8 bases; J trimming: 3 bases; junction bases outside the gene matches: 5.

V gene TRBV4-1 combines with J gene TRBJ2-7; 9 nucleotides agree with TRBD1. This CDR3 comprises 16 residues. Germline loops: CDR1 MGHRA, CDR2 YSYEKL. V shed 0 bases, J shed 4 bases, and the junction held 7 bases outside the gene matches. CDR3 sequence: CASSQDLQGAEYEQYF. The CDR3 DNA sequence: TGCGCCAGCAGCCAAGATTTACAGGGGGCCGAATACGAGCAGTACTTC.